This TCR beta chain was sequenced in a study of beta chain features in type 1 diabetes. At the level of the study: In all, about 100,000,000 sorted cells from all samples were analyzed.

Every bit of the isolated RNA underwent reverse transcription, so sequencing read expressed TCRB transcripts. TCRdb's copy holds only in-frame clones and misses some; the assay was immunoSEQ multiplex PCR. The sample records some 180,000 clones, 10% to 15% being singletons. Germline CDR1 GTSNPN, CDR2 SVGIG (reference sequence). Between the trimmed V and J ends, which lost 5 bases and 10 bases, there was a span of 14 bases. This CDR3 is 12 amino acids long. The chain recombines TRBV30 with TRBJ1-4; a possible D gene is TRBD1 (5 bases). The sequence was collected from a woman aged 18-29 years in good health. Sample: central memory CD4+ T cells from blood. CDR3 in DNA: TGTGCCTGGGGGGAACGGACACGAAAACTGTTTTTT. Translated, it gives CAWGERTRKLFF. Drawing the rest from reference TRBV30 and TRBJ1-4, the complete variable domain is SQTIHQWPATLVQPVGSPLSLECTVEGTSNPNLYWYRQAAGRGLQLLFYSVGIGQISSEVPQNLSASRPQDRQFILSSKKLLLSDSGFYLCAWGERTRKLFFGSGTQLSVL.